This TCR beta chain appears in the sequencing data of a study of T-cell reconstitution after alpha-beta-depleted transplantation in children. After removal of 3 bases from V and 7 bases from J, the junction contained 13 bases not matched to a gene. This CDR3 is built from 18 residues. The germline V gene encodes CDR1 SGHRS and CDR2 YFSETQ. This clonotype was observed at least ten times. TCRbeta library construction was performed incorporating unique molecular identifiers. TCRdb processed the PCR reads anew with MiXCR; each CDR3 protein has one entry. The table includes roughly 500,000 distinct CDR3 sequences, 18% detected once.

This specimen consisted of PBMCs from the stem cell graft donor, obtained from the stem cell graft. The rearrangement joins TRBV5-1 to TRBJ2-1, with 13 bases that match TRBD2. This TCR was recovered from a human donor who donated a stem cell graft to a child with acute lymphoblastic leukemia. Here the CDR3 reads CASSSPPLTSGRENEQFF. The DNA of the CDR3 is TGCGCCAGCAGCTCCCCTCCGCTAACTAGCGGGAGGGAGAATGAGCAGTTCTTC.